One sample yielded the 6 T cell receptor beta chains listed below, sequenced in a study of immune characterization of retroperitoneal liposarcoma. TCRdb called the PCR reads again in MiXCR, with one record for every CDR3 protein. The sample includes 9,000 to 13,000 distinct CDR3 sequences, about 29% of them seen just once. The sequenced sample consisted of tumor tissue. These receptors were obtained from a male donor with retroperitoneal liposarcoma.

This CDR3 reads CASSSPSGTSGSGTDTQYF. The CDR3 DNA is TGTGCCAGCAGCTCTCCCTCCGGGACTAGCGGGAGTGGCACAGATACGCAGTATTTT. The chain couples TRBV7-2 to TRBJ2-3, with 14 bases identical to TRBD2. This CDR3 is 19 amino acids long. Germline CDR1 reads SGHTA; CDR2 reads FQGNSA. The V and J ends lost 4 bases and 1 base, in that order; junction bases with no gene match: 10.

J is TRBJ1-5 and V is TRBV6-1; possible D gene TRBD1, 5 bases. CDR1 is MNHNS, CDR2 SASEGT, per germline. V shed 0 bases and J shed 7 bases, with 13 bases lying between them. CDR3 length equals 15 residues. CDR3 DNA sequence: TGTGCCAGCAGTGAAGCGAGGGGTCGGGGACAGCCCCAGCATTTT. The encoded protein is CASSEARGRGQPQHF.

Points on this clonotype: The junction does not match germline at one end; this may be a read error. The chain couples TRBV10-1 to TRBJ2-1; D possibly uses TRBD1 or TRBD2 (5 bases each). Germline V gene lookup returns CDR1 WNHNN and CDR2 SYGVQD (reference sequence). This CDR3 comprises 16 residues. The CDR3 nucleotides read TGCGCCAGCAGTCGGGAAGATCCCCCAGGGTACAATGAGCAGCTCTTC. The encoded protein is CASSREDPPGYNEQLF.

There are a few counts of this clonotype. This chain links TRBV6-1 with TRBJ2-1; 10 bases align to TRBD2. The CDR3 is 15 residues long. V trimming: 6 bases; J trimming: 10 bases; junction bases outside the gene matches: 12. The V gene's germline CDR1 is MNHNS and CDR2 SASEGT. This chain's CDR3 is CASRPSGRGSYEQFF. Here the CDR3 DNA reads TGTGCCAGCAGACCAAGCGGGAGGGGCTCCTACGAGCAGTTCTTC.

This clonotype was observed a few times. This chain connects TRBV5-1 to TRBJ2-5; D is uncertain. The germline CDR1 and CDR2 sequences are SGHRS and YFSETQ. This CDR3 is 14 amino acids long. The V end lost 3 bases, the J end lost 3 bases, and 12 bases lay between the germline ends. The CDR3 nucleotides read TGCGCCAGCAGCTCGAGCAACTCGGAAGAGACCCAGTACTTC. Translated: CASSSSNSEETQYF. Together with reference TRBV5-1 and TRBJ2-5, the CDR3 gives the full variable domain: KAGVTQTPRYLIKTRGQQVTLSCSPISGHRSVSWYQQTPGQGLQFLFEYFSETQRNKGNFPGRFSGRQFSNSRSEMNVSTLELGDSALYLCASSSSNSEETQYFGPGTRLLVL.

The rearrangement joins TRBV7-6 to TRBJ2-6, with D tentatively TRBD1 or TRBD2 (6 bases each). This CDR3 has 17 amino acids. V lost 3 bases and J lost 2, with 14 bases in between. Germline V gene sequence: CDR1 SGHVS, CDR2 FNYEAQ. CDR3 nucleotides: TGTGCCAGCAGCTTGTCATCCGGGGGCGCTGGGGCCAACGTCCTGACTTTC. Translating it yields CASSLSSGGAGANVLTF. Based on the CDR3 plus reference TRBV7-6 and TRBJ2-6, the full variable domain is GAGVSQSPRYKVTKRGQDVALRCDPISGHVSLYWYRQALGQGPEFLTYFNYEAQQDKSGLPNDRFSAERPEGSISTLTIQRTEQRDSAMYRCASSLSSGGAGANVLTFGAGSRLTVL.